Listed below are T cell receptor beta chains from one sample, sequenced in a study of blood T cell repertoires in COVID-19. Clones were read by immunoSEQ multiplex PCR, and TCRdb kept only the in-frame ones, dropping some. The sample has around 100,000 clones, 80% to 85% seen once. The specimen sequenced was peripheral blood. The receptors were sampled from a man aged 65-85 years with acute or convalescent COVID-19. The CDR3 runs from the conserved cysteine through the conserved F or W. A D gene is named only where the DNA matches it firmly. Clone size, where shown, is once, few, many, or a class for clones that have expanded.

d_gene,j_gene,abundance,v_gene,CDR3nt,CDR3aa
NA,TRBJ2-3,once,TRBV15,TGTGCCACCAGCAGGGAGAGGGCCCTGGGAGCCACAGATACGCAGTATTTT,CATSRERALGATDTQYF
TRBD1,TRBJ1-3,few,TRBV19,TGTGCCAGTAGGGACAGGGGCTCTGGAAACACCATATATTTT,CASRDRGSGNTIYF
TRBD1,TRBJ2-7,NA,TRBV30,TGTGCCTGGAGTGGGGGTACCGGGGACAGGGCACACAACGAGCAGTACTTC,CAWSGGTGDRAHNEQYF
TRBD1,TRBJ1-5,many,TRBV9,TGTGCCAGCAGCGAGGGACAGGGAAATCAGCCCCAGCATTTT,CASSEGQGNQPQHF
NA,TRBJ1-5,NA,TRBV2,TGTGCCAGCAGTGGGGAGGGTCTTAGCAATCAGCCCCAGCATTTT,CASSGEGLSNQPQHF
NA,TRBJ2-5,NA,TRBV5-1,TGCGCCAGCAGCTTGGAGGGGGAGACCCAGTACTTC,CASSLEGETQYF
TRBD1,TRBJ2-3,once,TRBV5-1,TGCGCCAGCAGCCTAGGACAGGGCCCTCATTATTTT,CASSLGQGPHYF
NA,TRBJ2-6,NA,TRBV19,TGTGCCAGTAGTATAGAGCGAGAAACCTCTGGGGCCAACGTCCTGACTTTC,CASSIERETSGANVLTF
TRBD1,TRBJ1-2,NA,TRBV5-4,TGTGCCAGCAGCTTTTCCGGGACAGGGCGTAAAGGCTACACCTTC,CASSFSGTGRKGYTF
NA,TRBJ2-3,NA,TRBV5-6,TGTGCCAGCAGCTTGGAACGTTCTAGGTGGACTAGCACAGATACGCAGTATTTT,CASSLERSRWTSTDTQYF
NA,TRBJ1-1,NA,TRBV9,TGTGCCAGCAGCGTAGCTGCGAGGGTTACTGAAGCTTTCTTT,CASSVAARVTEAFF
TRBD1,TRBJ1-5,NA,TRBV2,TGTGCCAGCAGGACAGGGGGCGCAGGGGATCAGCCCCAGCATTTT,CASRTGGAGDQPQHF
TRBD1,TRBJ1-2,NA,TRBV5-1,TGCGCCAGCAGCTCCGGGACAGATTTCAACTATGGCTACACCTTC,CASSSGTDFNYGYTF
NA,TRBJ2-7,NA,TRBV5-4,TGTGCCAGCAGCGAAAAGGGGCTGCCCTACGAGCAGTACTTC,CASSEKGLPYEQYF
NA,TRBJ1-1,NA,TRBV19,TGTGCCAGTAGGATAGCCCAGGTGAACACTGAAGCTTTCTTT,CASRIAQVNTEAFF
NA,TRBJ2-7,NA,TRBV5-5,TGTGCCAGCAGCTCGTCCGGGACATCCGAGCAGTACTTC,CASSSSGTSEQYF
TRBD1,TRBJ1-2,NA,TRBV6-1,TGTGCCAGCAGTGAAGCGCAAAAGGACAGGGGACATGGCTACACCTTC,CASSEAQKDRGHGYTF
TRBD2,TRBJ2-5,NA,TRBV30,TGTGCCTGGAGGCGACATAGCGGGGAGACCCAGTACTTC,CAWRRHSGETQYF
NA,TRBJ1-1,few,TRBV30,TGTGCCTGGGAGGGGAACTCGGAAGCTTTCTTT,CAWEGNSEAFF
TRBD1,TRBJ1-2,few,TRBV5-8,TGTGCCAGCAGCCCCAGGGACAGGGCGCGTTATGGCTACACCTTC,CASSPRDRARYGYTF
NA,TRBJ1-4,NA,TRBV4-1,TGCGCCAGCAGCCAAGATGTACAGGGTTATGGTGAAAAACTGTTTTTT,CASSQDVQGYGEKLFF
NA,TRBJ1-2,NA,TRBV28,TGTGCCAGCTGTCGGGGGGATGGCTATGGCTACACCTTC,CASCRGDGYGYTF
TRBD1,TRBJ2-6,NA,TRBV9,TGTGCCAGCAGCGCCAGACAGGGTTTTAACGTCCTGACTTTC,CASSARQGFNVLTF